This TCR beta chain was documented in a study of T cell responses to AZD1222 COVID-19 vaccine. Overall study findings and caveats: Spike-specific TCR breadth and depth both grew after two AZD1222 doses. Donors skewed white British and female; clonal diversity was possibly underestimated.

Deletions cut 6 bases from V and 5 bases from J, with 4 bases between. Germline values: CDR1 KGHDR, CDR2 SFDVKD. The CDR3 spans 10 residues. On this clone itself: Antigen: not known.

Sequenced by immunoSEQ multiplex PCR; TCRdb stores in-frame clones only, minus some. Of 95,000 to 110,000 clones in the sample, approximately 91% were seen once. This sample comprised peripheral blood, obtained on day 0 of AZD1222 vaccination. The clonotype comes from an adult in good health. The chain couples TRBV24-1 to TRBJ2-7; unclear D gene. Written as DNA, the CDR3 is TGTGCCACCAGTAGCCACGAGCAGTACTTC. It yields the protein CATSSHEQYF.